These T cell receptor beta chains were read from a single sample in a study of OX40 agonist ivuxolimab in advanced cancers. Profiled with immunoSEQ multiplex PCR; TCRdb holds only in-frame clones, not every one. Of 57,000 or so clones listed, around 86% are singletons. The source material was CD4+ or CD8+ T cells sorted from blood, sampled in a trial of the OX40 agonist ivuxolimab. These receptors originate from an adult with an advanced solid tumor such as melanoma, head and neck, liver or kidney cancer. Both conserved end residues are part of each CDR3. Each record gives: V gene, J gene, CDR3 protein.

V gene: TRBV5-1
J gene: TRBJ2-3
CDR3 protein: CASSGPGGGSDTQYF

V gene: TRBV9
J gene: TRBJ2-1
CDR3 protein: CASSPRDSSYNEQFF

V gene: TRBV6-1
J gene: TRBJ2-1
CDR3 protein: CASSEDPGGWNEQFF

V gene: TRBV27
J gene: TRBJ2-1
CDR3 protein: CASSGTSGGGPRGEQFF

V gene: TRBV27
J gene: TRBJ2-2
CDR3 protein: CASKPGQATGELFF

V gene: TRBV18
J gene: TRBJ1-1
CDR3 protein: CASSPGQGGGNTEAFF

V gene: TRBV6-5
J gene: TRBJ1-2
CDR3 protein: CASSYSTGALNYGYTF

V gene: TRBV10-3
J gene: TRBJ2-3
CDR3 protein: CAISGQQGAGSTDTQYF

V gene: TRBV5-1
J gene: TRBJ2-5
CDR3 protein: CASSLVASGVIETQYF

V gene: TRBV5-6
J gene: TRBJ2-7
CDR3 protein: CASSLRGYYEQYF

V gene: TRBV18
J gene: TRBJ1-1
CDR3 protein: CASSPKQGGTEAFF